One and the same sample provided the 4 T cell receptor beta chains below, sequenced in a study of blood T cell repertoires in COVID-19. Sequenced by immunoSEQ multiplex PCR; TCRdb stores in-frame clones only, minus some. The sample records about 130,000 clones, roughly 80% being singletons. Sequences were obtained from peripheral blood. These receptors were taken from a woman in her 70s with COVID-19, enrolled during active disease.

V and J are TRBV14 and TRBJ1-4, with 7 nucleotides matching TRBD1. This CDR3 region has 16 residues. V lost 4 bases, J lost 8 bases, and 13 bases stayed unmatched. Germline CDR1 SGHDN, CDR2 FVKESK. The CDR3 DNA is TGTGCCAGCAGCCCATACCTGACAGGGTCAGGGGAAAAACTGTTTTTT. Protein sequence: CASSPYLTGSGEKLFF.

The V and J genes are TRBV27 and TRBJ2-5; D is unclear. CDR3 length: 13 amino acids. V was clipped by 6 bases and J by 4 bases, with 12 bases between them. From germline, CDR1 is MNHEY and CDR2 SMNVEV (reference sequence). The CDR3 nucleotides read TGTGCCAGCAGCGTGACGGCAGGAGAGACCCAGTACTTC. This encodes CASSVTAGETQYF.

This clone showed up just once. The chain couples TRBV2 to TRBJ1-1; 7 bases are shared with TRBD1. The length of the CDR3 is 15 residues. V was pared by 7 bases and J by 1 base, with 9 bases of the junction left unmatched. Germline CDR1 is SNHLY and CDR2 is FYNNEI. CDR3 protein: CASTQDRSGNTEAFF. CDR3 in DNA: TGTGCCAGCACCCAGGACAGGTCCGGGAACACTGAAGCTTTCTTT.

The chain couples TRBV9 to TRBJ2-7; 10 bases agree with TRBD1. In germline, CDR1 is SGDLS, CDR2 YYNGEE. The CDR3 has 14 amino acids. V shed 4 bases, J shed 6 bases, and the junction held 7 bases outside the gene matches. CDR3 residues: CASSSTGQGFEQYF. CDR3 DNA: TGTGCCAGCAGCTCGACGGGACAGGGGTTCGAGCAGTACTTC. The full variable domain, with the rest looked up from reference TRBV9 and TRBJ2-7, is DSGVTQTPKHLITATGQRVTLRCSPRSGDLSVYWYQQSLDQGLQFLIQYYNGEERAKGNILERFSAQQFPDLHSELNLSSLELGDSALYFCASSSTGQGFEQYFGPGTRLTVT.